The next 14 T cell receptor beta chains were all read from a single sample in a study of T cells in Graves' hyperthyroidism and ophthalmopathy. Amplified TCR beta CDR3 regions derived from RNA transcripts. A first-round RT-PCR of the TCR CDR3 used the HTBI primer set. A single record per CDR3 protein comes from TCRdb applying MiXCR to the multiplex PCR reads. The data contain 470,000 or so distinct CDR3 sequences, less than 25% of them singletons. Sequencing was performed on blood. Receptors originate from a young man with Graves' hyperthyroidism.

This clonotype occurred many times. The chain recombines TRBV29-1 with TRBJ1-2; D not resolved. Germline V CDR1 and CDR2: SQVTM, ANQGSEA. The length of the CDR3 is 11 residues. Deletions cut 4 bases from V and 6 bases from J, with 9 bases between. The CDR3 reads CSVVEGNGYTF. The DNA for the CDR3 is TGCAGCGTTGTAGAGGGTAATGGCTACACCTTC.

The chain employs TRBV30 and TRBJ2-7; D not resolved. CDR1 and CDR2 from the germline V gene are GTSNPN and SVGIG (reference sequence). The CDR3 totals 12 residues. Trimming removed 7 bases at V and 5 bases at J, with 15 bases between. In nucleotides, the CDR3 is TGTGCCTACCGAATACCTAAGCACGAGCAGTACTTC. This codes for CAYRIPKHEQYF.

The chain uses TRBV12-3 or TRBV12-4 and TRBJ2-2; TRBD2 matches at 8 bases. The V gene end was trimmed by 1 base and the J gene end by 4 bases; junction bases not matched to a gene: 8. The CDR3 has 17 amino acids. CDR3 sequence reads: CASSLGPAGEATGELFF. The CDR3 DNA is TGTGCCAGCAGTTTAGGACCAGCGGGAGAAGCCACCGGGGAGCTGTTTTTT.

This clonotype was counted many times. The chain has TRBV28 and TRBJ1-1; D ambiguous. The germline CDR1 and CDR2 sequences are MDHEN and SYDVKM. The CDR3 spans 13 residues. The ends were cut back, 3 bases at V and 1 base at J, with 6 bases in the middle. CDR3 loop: CASSLVANTEAFF. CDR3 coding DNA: TGTGCCAGCAGTTTGGTGGCGAACACTGAAGCTTTCTTT. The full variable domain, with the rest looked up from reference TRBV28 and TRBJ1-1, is DVKVTQSSRYLVKRTGEKVFLECVQDMDHENMFWYRQDPGLGLRLIYFSYDVKMKEKGDIPEGYSVSREKKERFSLILESASTNQTSMYLCASSLVANTEAFFGQGTRLTVV.

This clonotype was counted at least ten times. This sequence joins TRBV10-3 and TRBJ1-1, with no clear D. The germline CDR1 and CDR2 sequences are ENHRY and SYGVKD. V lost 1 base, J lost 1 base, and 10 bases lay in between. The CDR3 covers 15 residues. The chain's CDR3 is CAISEYRTANTEAFF. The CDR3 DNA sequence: TGTGCCATCAGTGAGTACCGGACGGCGAACACTGAAGCTTTCTTT.

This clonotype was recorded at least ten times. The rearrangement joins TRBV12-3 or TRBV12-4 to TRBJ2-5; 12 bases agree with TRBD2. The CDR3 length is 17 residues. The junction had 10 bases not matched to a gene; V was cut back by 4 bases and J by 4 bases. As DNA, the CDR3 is TGTGCCAGCAGTTCGACACTCGAGACTAGCGGGGGAGAGACCCAGTACTTC. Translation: CASSSTLETSGGETQYF.

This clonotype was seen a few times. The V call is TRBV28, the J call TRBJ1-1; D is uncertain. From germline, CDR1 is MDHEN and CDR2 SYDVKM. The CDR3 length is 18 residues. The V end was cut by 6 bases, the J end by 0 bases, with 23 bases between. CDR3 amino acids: CASSQDSVPDIMNTEAFF. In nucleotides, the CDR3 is TGTGCCAGCAGCCAAGATAGTGTGCCAGATATCATGAACACTGAAGCTTTCTTT. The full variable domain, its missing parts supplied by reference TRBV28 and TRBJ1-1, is DVKVTQSSRYLVKRTGEKVFLECVQDMDHENMFWYRQDPGLGLRLIYFSYDVKMKEKGDIPEGYSVSREKKERFSLILESASTNQTSMYLCASSQDSVPDIMNTEAFFGQGTRLTVV.

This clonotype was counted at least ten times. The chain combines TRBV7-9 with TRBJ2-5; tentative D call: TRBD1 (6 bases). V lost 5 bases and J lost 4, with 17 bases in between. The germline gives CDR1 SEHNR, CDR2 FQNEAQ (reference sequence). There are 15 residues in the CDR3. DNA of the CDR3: TGTGCCAGCAGCCTCCTGGCAGGGGACGGAGAGACCCAGTACTTC. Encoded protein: CASSLLAGDGETQYF.

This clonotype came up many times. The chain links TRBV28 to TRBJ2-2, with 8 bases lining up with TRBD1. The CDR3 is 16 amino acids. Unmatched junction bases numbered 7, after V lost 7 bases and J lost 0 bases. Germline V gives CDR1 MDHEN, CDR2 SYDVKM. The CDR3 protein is CASKGQGASNTGELFF. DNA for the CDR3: TGTGCCAGCAAAGGGCAGGGGGCGTCGAACACCGGGGAGCTGTTTTTT. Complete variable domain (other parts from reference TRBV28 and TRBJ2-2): DVKVTQSSRYLVKRTGEKVFLECVQDMDHENMFWYRQDPGLGLRLIYFSYDVKMKEKGDIPEGYSVSREKKERFSLILESASTNQTSMYLCASKGQGASNTGELFFGEGSRLTVL.

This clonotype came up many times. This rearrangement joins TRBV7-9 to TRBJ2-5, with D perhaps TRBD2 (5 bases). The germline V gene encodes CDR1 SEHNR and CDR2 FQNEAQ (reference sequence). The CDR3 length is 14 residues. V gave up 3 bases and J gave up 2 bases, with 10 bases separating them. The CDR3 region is CASSLTRAQETQYF. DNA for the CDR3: TGTGCCAGCAGCTTGACGAGGGCGCAAGAGACCCAGTACTTC.

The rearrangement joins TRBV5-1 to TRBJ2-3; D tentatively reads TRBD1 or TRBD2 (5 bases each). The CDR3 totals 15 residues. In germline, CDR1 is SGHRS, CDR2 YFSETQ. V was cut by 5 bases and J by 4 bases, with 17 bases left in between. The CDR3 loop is CASSPYGANSDTQYF. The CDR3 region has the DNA TGCGCCAGCAGTCCGTACGGGGCCAATTCAGATACGCAGTATTTT.

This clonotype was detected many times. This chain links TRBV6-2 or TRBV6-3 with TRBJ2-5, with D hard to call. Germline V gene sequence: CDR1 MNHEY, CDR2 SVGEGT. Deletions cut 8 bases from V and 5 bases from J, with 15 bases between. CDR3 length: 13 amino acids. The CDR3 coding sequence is TGTGCCAGCCGGGCGCAGGTTATGGAGACCCAGTACTTC. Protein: CASRAQVMETQYF.

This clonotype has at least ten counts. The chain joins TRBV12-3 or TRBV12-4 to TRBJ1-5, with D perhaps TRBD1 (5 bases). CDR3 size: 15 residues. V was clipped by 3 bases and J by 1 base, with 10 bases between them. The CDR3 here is CASSFGGFSNQPQHF. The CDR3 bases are TGTGCCAGCAGTTTTGGGGGGTTCAGCAATCAGCCCCAGCATTTT.

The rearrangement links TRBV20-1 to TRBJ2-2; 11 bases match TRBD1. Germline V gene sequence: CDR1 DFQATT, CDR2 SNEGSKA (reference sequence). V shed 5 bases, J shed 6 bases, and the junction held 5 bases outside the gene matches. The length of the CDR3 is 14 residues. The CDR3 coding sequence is TGCAGTGCTTGGACAGGGGGCGCTTCCGGGGAGCTGTTTTTT. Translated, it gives CSAWTGGASGELFF.